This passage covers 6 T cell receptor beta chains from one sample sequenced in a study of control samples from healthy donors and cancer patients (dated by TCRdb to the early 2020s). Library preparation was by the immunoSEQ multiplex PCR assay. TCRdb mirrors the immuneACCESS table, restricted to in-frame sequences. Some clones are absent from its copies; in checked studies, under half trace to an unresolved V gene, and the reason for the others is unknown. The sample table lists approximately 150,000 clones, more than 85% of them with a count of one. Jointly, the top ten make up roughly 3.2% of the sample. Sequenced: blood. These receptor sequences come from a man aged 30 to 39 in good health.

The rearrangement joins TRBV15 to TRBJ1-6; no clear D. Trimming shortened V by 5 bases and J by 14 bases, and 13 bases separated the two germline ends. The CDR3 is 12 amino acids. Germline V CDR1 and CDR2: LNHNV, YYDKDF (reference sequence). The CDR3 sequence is CATSLPGIALHF. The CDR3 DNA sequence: TGTGCCACCAGCCTCCCCGGGATTGCCCTCCACTTT.

Here the CDR3 reads CASSLVAGVGNTEAFF. CDR3 in DNA: TGTGCCAGCAGCTTAGTGGCCGGAGTTGGGAACACTGAAGCTTTCTTT. V and J are TRBV11-2 and TRBJ1-1; D ambiguous. This CDR3 spans 16 amino acids. V was cut by 1 base and J by 1 base, with 13 bases left in between. The V gene's germline CDR1 is SGHAT and CDR2 FQNNGV.

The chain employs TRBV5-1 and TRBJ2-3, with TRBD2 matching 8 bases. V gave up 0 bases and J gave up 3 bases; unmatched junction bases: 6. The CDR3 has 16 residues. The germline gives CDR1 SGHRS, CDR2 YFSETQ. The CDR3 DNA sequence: TGCGCCAGCAGCTTGGGCGCGCGGGGGGATACAGATACGCAGTATTTT. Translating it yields CASSLGARGDTDTQYF.

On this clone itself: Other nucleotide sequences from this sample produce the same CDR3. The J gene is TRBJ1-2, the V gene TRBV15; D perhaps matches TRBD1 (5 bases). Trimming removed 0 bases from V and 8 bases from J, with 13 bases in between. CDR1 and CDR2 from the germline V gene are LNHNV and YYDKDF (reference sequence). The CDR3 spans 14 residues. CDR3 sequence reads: CATSRDRGWGGYTF. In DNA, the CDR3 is TGTGCCACCAGCAGAGATCGGGGGTGGGGGGGCTACACCTTC.

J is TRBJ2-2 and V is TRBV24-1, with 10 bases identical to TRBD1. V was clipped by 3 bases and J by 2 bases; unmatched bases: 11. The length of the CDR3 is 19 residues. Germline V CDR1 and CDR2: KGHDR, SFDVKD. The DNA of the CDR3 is TGTGCCACCAGTGATCCCAACATAGGGACAGGGGTAAACACCGGGGAGCTGTTTTTT. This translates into CATSDPNIGTGVNTGELFF.

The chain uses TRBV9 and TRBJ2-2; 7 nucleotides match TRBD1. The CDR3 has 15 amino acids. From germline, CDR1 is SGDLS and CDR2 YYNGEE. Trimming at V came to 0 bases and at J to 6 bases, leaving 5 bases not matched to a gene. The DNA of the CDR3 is TGTGCCAGCAGCGTAGGACCCCAGGGGGCCGGGGAGCTGTTTTTT. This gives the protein CASSVGPQGAGELFF.